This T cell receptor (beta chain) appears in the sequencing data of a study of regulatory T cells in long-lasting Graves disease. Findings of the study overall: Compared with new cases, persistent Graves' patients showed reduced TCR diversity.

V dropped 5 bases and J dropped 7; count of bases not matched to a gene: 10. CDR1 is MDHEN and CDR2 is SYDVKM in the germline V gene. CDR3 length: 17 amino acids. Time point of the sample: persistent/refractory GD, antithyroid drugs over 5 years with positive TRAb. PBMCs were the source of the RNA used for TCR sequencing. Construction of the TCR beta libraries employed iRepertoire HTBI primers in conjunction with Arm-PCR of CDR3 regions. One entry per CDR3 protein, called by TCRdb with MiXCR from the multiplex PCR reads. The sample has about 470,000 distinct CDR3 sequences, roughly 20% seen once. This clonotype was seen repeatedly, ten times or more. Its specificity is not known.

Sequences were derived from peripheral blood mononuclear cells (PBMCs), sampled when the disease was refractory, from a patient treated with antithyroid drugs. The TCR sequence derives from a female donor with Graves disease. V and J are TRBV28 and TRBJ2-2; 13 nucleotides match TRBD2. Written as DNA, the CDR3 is TGTGCCAGCAGTGACCAACTAGCGGGAGGGCATAACGGGGAGCTGTTTTTT. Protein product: CASSDQLAGGHNGELFF. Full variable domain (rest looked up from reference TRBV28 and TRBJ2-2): DVKVTQSSRYLVKRTGEKVFLECVQDMDHENMFWYRQDPGLGLRLIYFSYDVKMKEKGDIPEGYSVSREKKERFSLILESASTNQTSMYLCASSDQLAGGHNGELFFGEGSRLTVL.